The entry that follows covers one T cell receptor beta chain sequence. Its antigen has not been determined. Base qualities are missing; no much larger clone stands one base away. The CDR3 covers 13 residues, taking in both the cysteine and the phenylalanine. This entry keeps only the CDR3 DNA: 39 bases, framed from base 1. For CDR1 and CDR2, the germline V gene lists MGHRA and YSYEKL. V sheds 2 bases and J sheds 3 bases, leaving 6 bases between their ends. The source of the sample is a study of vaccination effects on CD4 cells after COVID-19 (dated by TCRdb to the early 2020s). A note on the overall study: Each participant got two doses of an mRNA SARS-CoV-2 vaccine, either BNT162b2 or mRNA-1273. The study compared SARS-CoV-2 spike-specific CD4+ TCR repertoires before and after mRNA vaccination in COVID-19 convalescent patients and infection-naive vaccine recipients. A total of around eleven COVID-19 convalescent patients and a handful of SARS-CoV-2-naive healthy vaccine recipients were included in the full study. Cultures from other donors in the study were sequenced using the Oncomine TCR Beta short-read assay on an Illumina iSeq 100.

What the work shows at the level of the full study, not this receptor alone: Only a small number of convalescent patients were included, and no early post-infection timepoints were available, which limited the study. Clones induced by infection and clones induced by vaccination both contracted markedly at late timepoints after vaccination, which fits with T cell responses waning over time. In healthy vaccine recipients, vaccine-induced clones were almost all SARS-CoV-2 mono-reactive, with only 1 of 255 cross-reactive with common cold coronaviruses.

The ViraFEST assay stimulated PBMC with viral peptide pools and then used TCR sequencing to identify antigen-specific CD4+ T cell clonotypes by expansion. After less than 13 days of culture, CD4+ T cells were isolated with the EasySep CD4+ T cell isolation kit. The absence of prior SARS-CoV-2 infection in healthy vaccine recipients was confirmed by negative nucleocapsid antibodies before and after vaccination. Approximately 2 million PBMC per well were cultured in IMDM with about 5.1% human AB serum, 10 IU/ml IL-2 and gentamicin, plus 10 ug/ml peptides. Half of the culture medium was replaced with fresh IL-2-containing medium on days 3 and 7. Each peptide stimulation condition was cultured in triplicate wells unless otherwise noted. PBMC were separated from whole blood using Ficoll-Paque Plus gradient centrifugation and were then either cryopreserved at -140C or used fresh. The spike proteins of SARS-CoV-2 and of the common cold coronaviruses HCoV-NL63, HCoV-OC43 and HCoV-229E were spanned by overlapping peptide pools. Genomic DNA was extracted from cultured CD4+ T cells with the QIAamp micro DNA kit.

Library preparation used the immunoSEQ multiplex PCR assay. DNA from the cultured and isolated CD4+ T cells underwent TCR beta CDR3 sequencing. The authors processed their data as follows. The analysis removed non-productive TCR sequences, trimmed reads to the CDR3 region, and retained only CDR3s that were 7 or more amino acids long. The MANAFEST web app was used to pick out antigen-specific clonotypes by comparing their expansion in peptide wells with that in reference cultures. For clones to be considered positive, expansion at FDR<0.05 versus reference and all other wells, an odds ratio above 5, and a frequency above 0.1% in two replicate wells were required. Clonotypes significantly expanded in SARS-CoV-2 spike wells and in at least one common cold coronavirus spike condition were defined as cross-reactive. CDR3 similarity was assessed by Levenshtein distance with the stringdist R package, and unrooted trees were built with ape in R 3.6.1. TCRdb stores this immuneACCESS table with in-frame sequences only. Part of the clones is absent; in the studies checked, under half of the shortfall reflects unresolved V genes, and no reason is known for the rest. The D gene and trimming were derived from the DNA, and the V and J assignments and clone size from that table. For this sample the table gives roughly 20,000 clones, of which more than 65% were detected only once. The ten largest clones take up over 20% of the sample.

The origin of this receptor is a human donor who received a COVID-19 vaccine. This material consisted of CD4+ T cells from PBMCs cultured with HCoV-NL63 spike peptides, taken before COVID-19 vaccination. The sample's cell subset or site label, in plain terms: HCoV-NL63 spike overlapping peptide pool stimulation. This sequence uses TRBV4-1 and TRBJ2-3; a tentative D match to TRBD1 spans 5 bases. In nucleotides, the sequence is TGCGCCAGCAGCCAACAGGGAACAGATACGCAGTATTTT. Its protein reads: CASSQQGTDTQYF.